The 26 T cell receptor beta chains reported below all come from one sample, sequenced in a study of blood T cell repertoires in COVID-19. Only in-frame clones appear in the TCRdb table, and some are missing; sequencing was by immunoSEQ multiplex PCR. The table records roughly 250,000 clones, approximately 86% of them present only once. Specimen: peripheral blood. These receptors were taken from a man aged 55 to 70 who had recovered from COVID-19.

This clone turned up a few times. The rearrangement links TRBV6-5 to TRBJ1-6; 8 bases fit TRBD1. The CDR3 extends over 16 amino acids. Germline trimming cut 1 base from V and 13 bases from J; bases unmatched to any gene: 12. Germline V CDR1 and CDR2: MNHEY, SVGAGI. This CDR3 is CASSYFGTGREDPLHF. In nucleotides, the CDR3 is TGTGCCAGCAGTTACTTCGGGACAGGCAGAGAAGATCCCCTCCACTTT.

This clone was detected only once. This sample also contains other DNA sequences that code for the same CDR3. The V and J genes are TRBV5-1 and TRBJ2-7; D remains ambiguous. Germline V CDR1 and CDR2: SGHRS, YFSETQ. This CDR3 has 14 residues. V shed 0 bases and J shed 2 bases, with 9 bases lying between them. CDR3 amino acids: CASSLDPGAYEQYF. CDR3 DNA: TGCGCCAGCAGCTTGGACCCCGGAGCCTACGAGCAGTACTTC.

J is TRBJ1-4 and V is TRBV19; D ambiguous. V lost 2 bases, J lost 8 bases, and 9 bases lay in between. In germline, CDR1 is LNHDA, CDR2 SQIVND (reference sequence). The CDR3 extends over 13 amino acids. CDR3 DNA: TGTGCCAGTAGTATACAGTCGGGAGAAAAACTGTTTTTT. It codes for CASSIQSGEKLFF.

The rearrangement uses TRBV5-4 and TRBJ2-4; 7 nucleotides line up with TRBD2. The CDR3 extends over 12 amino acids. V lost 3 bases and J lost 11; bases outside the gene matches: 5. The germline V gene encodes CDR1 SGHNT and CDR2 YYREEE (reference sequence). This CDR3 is CASSSPSGVQYF. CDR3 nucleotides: TGTGCCAGCAGCTCCCCTAGCGGTGTTCAGTACTTC.

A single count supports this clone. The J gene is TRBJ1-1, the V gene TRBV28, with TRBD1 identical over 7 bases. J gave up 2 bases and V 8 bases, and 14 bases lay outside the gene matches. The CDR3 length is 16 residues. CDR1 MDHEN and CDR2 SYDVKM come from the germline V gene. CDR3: CASRSSEGTANTEAFF. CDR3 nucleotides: TGTGCCAGCCGCTCCTCTGAAGGGACAGCAAACACTGAAGCTTTCTTT.

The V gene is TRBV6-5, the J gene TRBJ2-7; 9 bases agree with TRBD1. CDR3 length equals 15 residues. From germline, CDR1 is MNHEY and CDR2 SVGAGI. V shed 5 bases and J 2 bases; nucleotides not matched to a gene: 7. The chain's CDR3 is CASSKSGTGPYEQYV. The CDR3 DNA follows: TGTGCCAGCAGTAAGTCTGGGACAGGGCCCTACGAGCAGTACGTC.

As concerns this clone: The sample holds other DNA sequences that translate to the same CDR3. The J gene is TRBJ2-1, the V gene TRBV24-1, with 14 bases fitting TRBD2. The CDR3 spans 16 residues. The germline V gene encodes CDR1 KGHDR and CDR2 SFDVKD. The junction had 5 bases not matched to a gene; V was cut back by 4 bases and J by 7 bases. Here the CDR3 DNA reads TGTGCCACCAGTGACCCCGGACTAGCGGGGGGTAATGAGCAGTTCTTC. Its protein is CATSDPGLAGGNEQFF.

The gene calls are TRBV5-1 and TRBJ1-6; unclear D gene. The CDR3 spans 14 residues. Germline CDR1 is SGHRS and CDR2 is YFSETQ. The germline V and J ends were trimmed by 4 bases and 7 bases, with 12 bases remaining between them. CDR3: CASSAVGGNSPLHF. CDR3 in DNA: TGCGCCAGCAGCGCGGTGGGCGGGAATTCACCCCTCCACTTT.

CDR3 DNA: TGTGCCACCAGTGATTTCCCGCGGGCGGGACAGGGAGTCGATGAGCAGTTCTTC. Protein: CATSDFPRAGQGVDEQFF. V is TRBV24-1 and J is TRBJ2-1; TRBD1 agrees at 9 bases. J was trimmed by 8 bases and V by 1 base; bases with no gene match: 14. CDR1 and CDR2 (germline): KGHDR, SFDVKD. The CDR3 totals 18 residues.

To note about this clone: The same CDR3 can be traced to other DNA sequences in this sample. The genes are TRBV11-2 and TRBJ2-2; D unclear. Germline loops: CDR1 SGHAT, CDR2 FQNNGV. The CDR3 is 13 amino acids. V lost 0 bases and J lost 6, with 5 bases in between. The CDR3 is CASSLDRAGELFF. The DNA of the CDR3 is TGTGCCAGCAGCTTAGATCGGGCCGGGGAGCTGTTTTTT. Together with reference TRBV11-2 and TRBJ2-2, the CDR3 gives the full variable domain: EAGVAQSPRYKIIEKRQSVAFWCNPISGHATLYWYQQILGQGPKLLIQFQNNGVVDDSQLPKDRFSAERLKGVDSTLKIQPAKLEDSAVYLCASSLDRAGELFFGEGSRLTVL.

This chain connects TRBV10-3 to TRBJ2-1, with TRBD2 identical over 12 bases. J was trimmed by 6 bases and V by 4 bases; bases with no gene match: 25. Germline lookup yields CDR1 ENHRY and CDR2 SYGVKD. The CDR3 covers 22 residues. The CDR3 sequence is CAISGTSGGTAEETLYGNEQFF. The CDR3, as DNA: TGTGCCATCAGTGGTACTAGCGGGGGGACTGCCGAGGAGACACTGTACGGCAATGAGCAGTTCTTC.

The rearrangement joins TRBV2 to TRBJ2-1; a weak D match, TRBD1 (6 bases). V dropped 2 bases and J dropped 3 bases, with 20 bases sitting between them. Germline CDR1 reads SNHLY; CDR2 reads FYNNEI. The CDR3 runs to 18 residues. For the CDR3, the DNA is TGTGCCAGCAGTGAATGGGTGACAGGCAGGGGATACTACAATGAGCAGTTCTTC. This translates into CASSEWVTGRGYYNEQFF.

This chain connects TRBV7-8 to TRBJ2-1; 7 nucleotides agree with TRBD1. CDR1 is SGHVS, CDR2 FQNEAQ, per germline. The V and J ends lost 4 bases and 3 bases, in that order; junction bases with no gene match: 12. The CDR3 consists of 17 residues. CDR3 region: CASSSSGGTAFYNEQFF. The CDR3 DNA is TGTGCCAGCAGCTCTTCTGGTGGGACAGCATTCTACAATGAGCAGTTCTTC.

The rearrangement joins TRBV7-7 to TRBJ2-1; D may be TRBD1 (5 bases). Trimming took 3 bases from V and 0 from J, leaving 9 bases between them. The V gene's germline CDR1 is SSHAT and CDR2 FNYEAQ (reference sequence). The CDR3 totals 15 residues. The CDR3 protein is CASSLVRGSYNEQFF. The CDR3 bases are TGTGCCAGCAGCTTGGTTAGGGGCTCCTACAATGAGCAGTTCTTC.

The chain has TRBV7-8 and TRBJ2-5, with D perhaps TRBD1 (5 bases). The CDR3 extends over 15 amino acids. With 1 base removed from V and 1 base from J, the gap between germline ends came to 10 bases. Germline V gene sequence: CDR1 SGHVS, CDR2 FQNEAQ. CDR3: CASSLVPGPQETQYF. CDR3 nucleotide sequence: TGTGCCAGCAGCTTAGTCCCAGGGCCCCAAGAGACCCAGTACTTC.

CDR3 residues: CASSSRGKGTDYEQYF. In DNA, the CDR3 is TGCGCCAGCAGCTCCCGAGGGAAGGGTACTGACTACGAGCAGTACTTC. The J gene is TRBJ2-7, the V gene TRBV5-1, with D possibly TRBD2 on 5 matching bases. Germline CDR1 reads SGHRS; CDR2 reads YFSETQ. This CDR3 contains 16 residues. V was shortened by 3 bases and J by 3 bases, with 19 bases between the two germline ends.

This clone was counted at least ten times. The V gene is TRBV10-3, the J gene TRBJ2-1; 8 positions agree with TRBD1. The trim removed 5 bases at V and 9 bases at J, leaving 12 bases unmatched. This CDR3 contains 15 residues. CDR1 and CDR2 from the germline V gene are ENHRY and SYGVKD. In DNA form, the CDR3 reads TGTGCCATCAGTTCCACCTGGACAGGGATCGGTGAGCAGTTCTTC. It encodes CAISSTWTGIGEQFF.

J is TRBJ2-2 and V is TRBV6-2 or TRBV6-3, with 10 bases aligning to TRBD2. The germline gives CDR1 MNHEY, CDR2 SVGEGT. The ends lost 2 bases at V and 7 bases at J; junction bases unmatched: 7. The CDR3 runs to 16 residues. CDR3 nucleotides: TGTGCCAGCAGTTACGGGACTAGCGAATTACACGGGGAGCTGTTTTTT. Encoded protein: CASSYGTSELHGELFF.

The DNA of the CDR3 is TGTGCCTGGAGTCCCCGGCGAGGGGGCCCTTCTAACTATGGCTACACCTTC. Its translation: CAWSPRRGGPSNYGYTF. The V call is TRBV30, the J call TRBJ1-2; 7 nucleotides line up with TRBD1. V lost 2 bases, J lost 0 bases, and 12 bases stayed unmatched. The CDR3 runs 17 residues. Germline V gene sequence: CDR1 GTSNPN, CDR2 SVGIG (reference sequence).

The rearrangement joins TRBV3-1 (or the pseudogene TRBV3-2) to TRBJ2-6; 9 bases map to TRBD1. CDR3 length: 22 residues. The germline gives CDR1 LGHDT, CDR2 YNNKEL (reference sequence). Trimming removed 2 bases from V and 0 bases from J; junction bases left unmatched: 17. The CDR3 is CASSQRPRASGQGDSGANVLTF. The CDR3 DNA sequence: TGTGCCAGCAGCCAAAGACCACGGGCCTCGGGACAGGGAGACTCTGGGGCCAACGTCCTGACTTTC.

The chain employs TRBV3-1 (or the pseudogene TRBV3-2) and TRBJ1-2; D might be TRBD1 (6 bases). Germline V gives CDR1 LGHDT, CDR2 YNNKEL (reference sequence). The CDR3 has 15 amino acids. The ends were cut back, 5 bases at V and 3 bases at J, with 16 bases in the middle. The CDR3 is CASSARTVYYYGYTF. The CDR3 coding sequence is TGTGCCAGCAGCGCCCGGACAGTTTACTACTATGGCTACACCTTC.

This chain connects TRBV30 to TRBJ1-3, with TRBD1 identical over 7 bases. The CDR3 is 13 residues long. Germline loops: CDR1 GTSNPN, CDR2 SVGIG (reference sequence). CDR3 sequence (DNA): TGTGCAACAACCGGGACAGCTGGAAACACCATATATTTT. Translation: CATTGTAGNTIYF.

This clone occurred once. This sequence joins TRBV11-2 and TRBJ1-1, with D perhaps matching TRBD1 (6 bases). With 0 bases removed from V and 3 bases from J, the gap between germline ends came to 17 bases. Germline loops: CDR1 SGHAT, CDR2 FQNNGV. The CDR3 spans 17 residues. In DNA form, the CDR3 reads TGTGCCAGCAGCTTAGAGGTAGGGTGGGGGCTTGACACTGAAGCTTTCTTT. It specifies CASSLEVGWGLDTEAFF.

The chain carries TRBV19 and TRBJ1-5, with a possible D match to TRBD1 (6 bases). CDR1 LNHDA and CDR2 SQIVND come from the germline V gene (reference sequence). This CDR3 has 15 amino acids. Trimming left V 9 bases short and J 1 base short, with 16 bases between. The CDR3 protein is CASKLGTPSNQPQHF. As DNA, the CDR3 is TGTGCCAGCAAACTAGGGACACCAAGCAATCAGCCCCAGCATTTT. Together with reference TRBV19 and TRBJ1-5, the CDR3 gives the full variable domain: DGGITQSPKYLFRKEGQNVTLSCEQNLNHDAMYWYRQDPGQGLRLIYYSQIVNDFQKGDIAEGYSVSREKKESFPLTVTSAQKNPTAFYLCASKLGTPSNQPQHFGDGTRLSIL.

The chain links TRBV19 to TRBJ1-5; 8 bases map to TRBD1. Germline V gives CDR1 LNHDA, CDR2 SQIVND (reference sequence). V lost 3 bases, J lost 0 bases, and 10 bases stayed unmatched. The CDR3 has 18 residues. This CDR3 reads CASSIYGQGSYSNQPQHF. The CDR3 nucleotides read TGTGCCAGTAGTATTTATGGACAGGGCTCTTATAGCAATCAGCCCCAGCATTTT.

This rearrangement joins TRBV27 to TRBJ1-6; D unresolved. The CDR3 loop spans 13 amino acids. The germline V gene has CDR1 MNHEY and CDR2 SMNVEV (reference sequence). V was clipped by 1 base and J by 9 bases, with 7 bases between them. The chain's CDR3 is CASSLFPGSPLHF. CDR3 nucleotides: TGTGCCAGCAGTTTATTTCCCGGTTCACCCCTCCACTTT.